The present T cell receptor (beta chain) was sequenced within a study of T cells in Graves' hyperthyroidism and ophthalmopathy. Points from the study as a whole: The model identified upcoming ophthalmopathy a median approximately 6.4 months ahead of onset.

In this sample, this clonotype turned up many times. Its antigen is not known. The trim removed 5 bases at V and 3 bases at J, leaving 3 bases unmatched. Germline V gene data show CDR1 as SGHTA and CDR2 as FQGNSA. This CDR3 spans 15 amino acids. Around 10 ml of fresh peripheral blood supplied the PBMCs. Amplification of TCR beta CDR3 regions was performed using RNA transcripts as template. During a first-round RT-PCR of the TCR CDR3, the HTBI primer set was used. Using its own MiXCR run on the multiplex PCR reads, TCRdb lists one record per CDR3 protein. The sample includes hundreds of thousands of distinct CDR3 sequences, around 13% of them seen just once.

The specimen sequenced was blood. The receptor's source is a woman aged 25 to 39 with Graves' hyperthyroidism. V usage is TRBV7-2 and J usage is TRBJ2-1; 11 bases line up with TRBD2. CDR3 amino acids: CASSTTSGSYNEQFF. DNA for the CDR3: TGTGCCAGCAGCACCACTAGCGGGAGCTACAATGAGCAGTTCTTC.